Shown below are 20 T cell receptor beta chains from a single sample sequenced in a study of T-cell memory formation after mild COVID-19. TCRdb processed the 5' RACE reads anew with MiXCR; each CDR3 protein has one entry. The sample includes around 320,000 distinct CDR3 sequences, 25% to 30% of them seen just once. The specimen sequenced was PBMCs or a T cell subset sorted from them (not recorded which). The receptors shown here come from an adult woman who had mild COVID-19 (a few samples of this study predate the infection). Cell type and time point are not known.

There are a few counts of this clonotype. The chain uses TRBV12-3 or TRBV12-4 and TRBJ1-1, with no clear D. V was shortened by 5 bases and J by 2 bases, with 9 bases between the two germline ends. The length of the CDR3 is 13 residues. The DNA of the CDR3 is TGTGCCAGCAGTGCACGAGGTAACACTGAAGCTTTCTTT. Translating it yields CASSARGNTEAFF.

This clonotype turned up a few times. This chain's CDR3 is CASSPTGAAPQHF. Written as DNA, the CDR3 is TGTGCCAGCAGTCCTACAGGGGCTGCGCCCCAGCATTTT. The chain couples TRBV12-3 or TRBV12-4 to TRBJ1-5; 7 bases match TRBD1. J lost 9 bases, V lost 5 bases, and 7 bases had no gene match. This CDR3 is built from 13 residues.

This clonotype was observed at least ten times. The genes are TRBV12-3 or TRBV12-4 and TRBJ2-1; D gene uncertain. The V end lost 6 bases, the J end lost 0 bases, and 9 bases lay between the germline ends. The CDR3 is 14 residues long. The CDR3 here is CASSYLGSYNEQFF. CDR3 sequence (DNA): TGTGCCAGCAGCTACCTTGGCTCCTACAATGAGCAGTTCTTC.

This clonotype has just a few counts. The chain employs TRBV9 and TRBJ2-2, with D unclear. Trimming stripped 1 base from V and 3 bases from J, with 13 bases between. The V gene's germline CDR1 is SGDLS and CDR2 YYNGEE. This CDR3 is built from 16 residues. Written as DNA, the CDR3 is TGTGCCAGCAGCGTAAGGAGTGAGATATACACCGGGGAGCTGTTTTTT. Encoded protein: CASSVRSEIYTGELFF.

This clonotype was counted a few times. The J gene is TRBJ2-3, the V gene TRBV29-1, with 7 bases that match TRBD1. CDR3 length: 10 residues. The V gene end was trimmed by 4 bases and the J gene end by 12 bases; junction bases not matched to a gene: 4. Germline CDR1 is SQVTM and CDR2 is ANQGSEA. The CDR3 is CSVVGQNQYF. The CDR3 DNA reads as TGCAGCGTTGTGGGACAGAACCAGTATTTT.

The V call is TRBV20-1, the J call TRBJ2-7; TRBD2 agrees at 10 bases. Per the germline V gene, CDR1 is DFQATT and CDR2 is SNEGSKA (reference sequence). V lost 5 bases and J lost 3; bases outside the gene matches: 10. This CDR3 comprises 15 residues. The CDR3 DNA reads as TGCAGTGCTCGAAAGAGCGGGAGGGCCCTCTACGAGCAGTACTTC. As protein: CSARKSGRALYEQYF.

J is TRBJ1-2 and V is TRBV30; 7 bases agree with TRBD1. V lost 4 bases and J lost 2; bases outside the gene matches: 4. Germline values: CDR1 GTSNPN, CDR2 SVGIG (reference sequence). The CDR3 has 13 residues. Written as DNA, the CDR3 is TGTGCCTGGACCCCGGGACAGAACTATGGCTACACCTTC. This codes for CAWTPGQNYGYTF.

This clonotype has only a few counts. This rearrangement joins TRBV9 to TRBJ2-5; 7 bases line up with TRBD1. With V trimmed by 3 bases and J by 2 bases, 7 bases remained unmatched. The germline V gene has CDR1 SGDLS and CDR2 YYNGEE. This CDR3 contains 15 residues. The CDR3 loop is CASSERGLRQETQYF. CDR3 bases: TGTGCCAGCAGCGAGAGGGGGCTGAGGCAAGAGACCCAGTACTTC.

The V and J genes are TRBV10-3 and TRBJ1-1; 7 nucleotides agree with TRBD1. V was pared by 6 bases and J by 1 base, with 2 bases of the junction left unmatched. Looked up from germline, CDR1 is ENHRY and CDR2 is SYGVKD. The length of the CDR3 is 13 residues. In DNA form, the CDR3 reads TGTGCCATCAGCGACAGGGCGAACACTGAAGCTTTCTTT. Its protein is CAISDRANTEAFF.

The CDR3 DNA reads TGTGCCAGCAGCTTATTCCCGTCGAGGGCCGAGACCCAGTACTTC. The encoded protein is CASSLFPSRAETQYF. The genes are TRBV7-2 and TRBJ2-5, with D possibly TRBD2 on 5 matching bases. The CDR3 loop spans 15 amino acids. V was trimmed by 2 bases and J by 5 bases, leaving 15 bases between them. Germline V gene lookup returns CDR1 SGHTA and CDR2 FQGNSA.

The sample holds a few counts of this clonotype. The chain links TRBV20-1 to TRBJ1-2; D is ambiguous. Trimming removed 2 bases at V and 8 bases at J, with 12 bases between. The V gene's germline CDR1 is DFQATT and CDR2 SNEGSKA (reference sequence). This CDR3 has 12 amino acids. Written as DNA, the CDR3 is TGCAGTGCTAGAAATCCCCCTTGGGGCTACACCTTC. Translation: CSARNPPWGYTF.

Only a few counts were recorded for this clonotype. J is TRBJ2-1 and V is TRBV20-1, with TRBD1 matching over 7 bases. Germline CDR1 is DFQATT and CDR2 is SNEGSKA (reference sequence). CDR3 length equals 14 residues. Trimming removed 5 bases from V and 2 bases from J; junction bases left unmatched: 6. This CDR3 is CSARTGGTYNEQFF. CDR3 nucleotides: TGCAGTGCTCGGACAGGAGGTACCTACAATGAGCAGTTCTTC.

This clonotype was counted between two and nine times. V is TRBV4-3 and J is TRBJ2-2; no reliable D call. Germline lookup yields CDR1 LGHNA and CDR2 YSLEER. V was shortened by 1 base and J by 3 bases, with 12 bases between the two germline ends. This CDR3 comprises 16 residues. CDR3 residues: CASSQVYGRYTGELFF. CDR3 DNA: TGCGCCAGCAGCCAAGTTTACGGACGATACACCGGGGAGCTGTTTTTT.

This clonotype was seen a few times. This rearrangement joins TRBV9 to TRBJ2-3; D unclear. The CDR3 totals 15 residues. Per germline, CDR1 SGDLS and CDR2 YYNGEE. Trimming shortened V by 0 bases and J by 4 bases, and 12 bases separated the two germline ends. The CDR3 DNA is TGTGCCAGCAGCGTAGAATGGCGGAATTCAGATACGCAGTATTTT. Encoded protein: CASSVEWRNSDTQYF.

The chain joins TRBV5-4 to TRBJ2-1, with a possible D match to TRBD2 (7 bases). In germline, CDR1 is SGHNT, CDR2 YYREEE (reference sequence). V lost 2 bases to trimming and J lost 6 bases, with 24 bases between them. The CDR3 has 18 amino acids. The CDR3 sequence is CASSLGGGFKWIGNEQFF. CDR3 DNA sequence: TGTGCCAGCAGCTTAGGCGGGGGCTTCAAGTGGATTGGCAATGAGCAGTTCTTC.

The chain combines TRBV2 with TRBJ2-3, with D possibly being TRBD1 or TRBD2 (5 bases each). Germline CDR1 reads SNHLY; CDR2 reads FYNNEI. The V and J ends lost 6 bases and 2 bases respectively, with 30 bases between them. This CDR3 region has 20 residues. CDR3 bases: TGTGCCAGCAGGGAGTCCCCTCCGGGGCCCGGATCTCTGGTCACAGATACGCAGTATTTT. This sequence encodes CASRESPPGPGSLVTDTQYF.

The V and J genes are TRBV4-1 and TRBJ2-3; possibly TRBD2 for D (6 bases). Germline CDR1 is MGHRA and CDR2 is YSYEKL. Trimming removed 0 bases at V and 4 bases at J, with 17 bases between. The CDR3 length is 17 residues. This CDR3 is CASSQEGFAGRADTQYF. CDR3 DNA sequence: TGCGCCAGCAGCCAAGAAGGCTTCGCGGGAAGGGCAGATACGCAGTATTTT.

Many counts were recorded for this clonotype. The chain recombines TRBV2 with TRBJ2-3, with D possibly TRBD1 on 5 matching bases. Germline V gives CDR1 SNHLY, CDR2 FYNNEI. V lost 7 bases to trimming and J lost 3 bases, with 17 bases between them. CDR3 length equals 15 residues. CDR3 nucleotides: TGTGCCAGCACCAACGGCAGGGTAAAGACAGATACGCAGTATTTT. Translating gives CASTNGRVKTDTQYF.

The chain employs TRBV5-1 and TRBJ2-6, with 9 bases fitting TRBD2. The CDR3 has 17 residues. CDR1 SGHRS and CDR2 YFSETQ come from the germline V gene. Losses at the gene ends were 5 bases for V and 0 bases for J; bases not matched to a gene: 6. The CDR3 spells CASRTTSGFSGANVLTF. In nucleotides, the CDR3 is TGCGCCAGCAGGACGACTAGCGGTTTCTCTGGGGCCAACGTCCTGACTTTC. The full variable domain, its missing parts supplied by reference TRBV5-1 and TRBJ2-6, is KAGVTQTPRYLIKTRGQQVTLSCSPISGHRSVSWYQQTPGQGLQFLFEYFSETQRNKGNFPGRFSGRQFSNSRSEMNVSTLELGDSALYLCASRTTSGFSGANVLTFGAGSRLTVL.

The chain links TRBV29-1 to TRBJ2-2, with 9 bases matching TRBD1. Looked up from germline, CDR1 is SQVTM and CDR2 is ANQGSEA. The CDR3 runs to 15 residues. With V trimmed by 4 bases and J by 3 bases, 6 bases remained unmatched. CDR3 protein: CSVGGQGEYTGELFF. CDR3 in DNA: TGCAGCGTTGGGGGACAGGGTGAATACACCGGGGAGCTGTTTTTT.